Described below is a single T cell receptor beta chain sequence and its context. The data belong to a study of blood T cells in healthy people across ages. The CDR3 consists of 18 residues. V lost 0 bases and J lost 7, with 25 bases in between. Germline CDR1 LGHNA, CDR2 YSLEER. Combining a sample-barcoded 5' primer with a J-beta primer mix, a second PCR ran for about 7 to 11 cycles. A template-switch adaptor with 12 random nucleotides tagged each cDNA molecule. TCRdb re-called the 5' RACE reads with MiXCR, one entry per CDR3 protein. The sample includes 1.5 million or so distinct CDR3 sequences, roughly 43% seen only once; the top ten take 4%.

The sample consisted of blood. The sequence came from a woman in her late teens or twenties in good health. V is TRBV4-3 and J is TRBJ2-7, with D unclear. This chain's CDR3 is CASSQDFEPAASRSEQYF. For the CDR3, the DNA is TGCGCCAGCAGCCAAGATTTCGAGCCGGCAGCCTCCAGGAGTGAGCAGTACTTC.